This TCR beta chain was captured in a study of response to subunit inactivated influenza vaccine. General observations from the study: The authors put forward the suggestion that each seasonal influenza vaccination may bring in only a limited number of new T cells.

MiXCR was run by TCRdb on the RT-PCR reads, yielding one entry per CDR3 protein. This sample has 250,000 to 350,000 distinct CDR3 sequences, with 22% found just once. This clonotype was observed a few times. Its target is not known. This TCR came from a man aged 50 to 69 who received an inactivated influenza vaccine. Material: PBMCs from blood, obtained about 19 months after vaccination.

The CDR3 loop reads CASSLSKRAQYF. The CDR3 bases are TGTGCCAGCAGTTTATCTAAGAGGGCGCAGTATTTT. The chain couples TRBV27 to TRBJ2-3, with D possibly matching TRBD2 (5 bases). Germline CDR1 is MNHEY and CDR2 is SMNVEV (reference sequence). With 0 bases removed from V and 10 bases from J, the gap between germline ends came to 8 bases. The CDR3 spans 12 residues.